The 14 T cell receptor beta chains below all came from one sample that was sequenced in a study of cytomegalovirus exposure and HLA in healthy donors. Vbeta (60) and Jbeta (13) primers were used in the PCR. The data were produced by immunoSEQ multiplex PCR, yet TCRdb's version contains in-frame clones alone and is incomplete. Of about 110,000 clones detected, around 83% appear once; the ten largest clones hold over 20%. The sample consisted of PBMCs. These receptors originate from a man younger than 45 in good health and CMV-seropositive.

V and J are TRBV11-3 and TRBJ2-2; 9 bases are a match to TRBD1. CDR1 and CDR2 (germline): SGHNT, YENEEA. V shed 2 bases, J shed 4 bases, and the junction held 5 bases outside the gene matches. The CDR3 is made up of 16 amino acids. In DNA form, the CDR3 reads TGTGCCAGCAGCTTAAGGCTGGACAGGGGCACCGGGGAGCTGTTTTTT. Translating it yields CASSLRLDRGTGELFF.

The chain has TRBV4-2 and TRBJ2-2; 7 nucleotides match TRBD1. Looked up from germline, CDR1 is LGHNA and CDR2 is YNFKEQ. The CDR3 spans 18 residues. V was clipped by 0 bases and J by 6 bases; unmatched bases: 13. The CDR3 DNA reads TGTGCCAGCAGCCAAGATATGCCCTCTGGGCAGGGGGCCGGGGAGCTGTTTTTT. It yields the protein CASSQDMPSGQGAGELFF.

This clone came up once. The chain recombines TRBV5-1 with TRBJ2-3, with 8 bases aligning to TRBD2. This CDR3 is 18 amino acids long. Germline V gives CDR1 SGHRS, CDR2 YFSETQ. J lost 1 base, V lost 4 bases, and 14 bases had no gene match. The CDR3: CASSPALGREAGTDTQYF. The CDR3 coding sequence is TGCGCCAGCAGCCCGGCCCTTGGGCGGGAGGCGGGCACAGATACGCAGTATTTT.

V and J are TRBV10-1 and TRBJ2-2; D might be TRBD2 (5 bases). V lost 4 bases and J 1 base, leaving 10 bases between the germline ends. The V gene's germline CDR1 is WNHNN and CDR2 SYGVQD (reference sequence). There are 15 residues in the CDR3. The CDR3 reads CASSGLRRNTGELFF. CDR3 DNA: TGCGCCAGCAGTGGACTACGTAGGAACACCGGGGAGCTGTTTTTT.

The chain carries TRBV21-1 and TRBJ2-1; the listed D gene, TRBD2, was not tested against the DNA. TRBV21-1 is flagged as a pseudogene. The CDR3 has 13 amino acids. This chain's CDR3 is CASSNLESNEQFF. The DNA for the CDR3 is TGTGCCAGCAGCAATTTAGAGAGCAATGAGCAGTTCTTC.

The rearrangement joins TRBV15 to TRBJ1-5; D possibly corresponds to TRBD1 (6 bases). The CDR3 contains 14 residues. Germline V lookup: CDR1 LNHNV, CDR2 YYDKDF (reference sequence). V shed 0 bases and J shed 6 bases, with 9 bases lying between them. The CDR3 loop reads CATSREGGPQPQHF. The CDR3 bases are TGTGCCACCAGCAGAGAGGGGGGGCCTCAGCCCCAGCATTTT.

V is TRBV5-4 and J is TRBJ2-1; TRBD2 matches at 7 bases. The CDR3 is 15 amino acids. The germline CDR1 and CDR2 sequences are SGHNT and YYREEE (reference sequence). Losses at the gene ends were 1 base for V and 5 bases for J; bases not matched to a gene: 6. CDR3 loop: CASSLSPAGNNEQFF. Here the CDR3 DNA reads TGTGCCAGCAGCTTGTCCCCAGCGGGGAACAATGAGCAGTTCTTC. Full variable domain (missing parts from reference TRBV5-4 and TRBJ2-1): ETGVTQSPTHLIKTRGQQVTLRCSSQSGHNTVSWYQQALGQGPQFIFQYYREEENGRGNFPPRFSGLQFPNYSSELNVNALELDDSALYLCASSLSPAGNNEQFFGPGTRLTVL.

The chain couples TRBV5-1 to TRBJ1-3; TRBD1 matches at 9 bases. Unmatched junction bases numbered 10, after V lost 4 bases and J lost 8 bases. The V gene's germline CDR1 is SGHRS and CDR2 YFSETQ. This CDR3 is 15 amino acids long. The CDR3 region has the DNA TGCGCCAGCAGCCCCTTCGGGACAGGGACGCACACCATATATTTT. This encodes CASSPFGTGTHTIYF.

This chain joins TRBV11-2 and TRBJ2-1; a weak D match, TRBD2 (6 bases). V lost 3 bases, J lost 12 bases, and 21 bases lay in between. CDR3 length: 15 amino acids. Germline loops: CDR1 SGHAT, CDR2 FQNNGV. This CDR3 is CASSLASGPSAGQFF. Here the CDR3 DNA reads TGTGCCAGCAGCTTGGCCAGCGGGCCGAGTGCGGGGCAGTTCTTC.

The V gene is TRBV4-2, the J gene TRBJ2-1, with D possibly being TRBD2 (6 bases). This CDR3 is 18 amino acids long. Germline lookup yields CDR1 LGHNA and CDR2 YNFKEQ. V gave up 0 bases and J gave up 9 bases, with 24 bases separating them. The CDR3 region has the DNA TGTGCCAGCAGCCAAGAGGGGAGCGCGGGATCTCCGAGCACTGAGCAGTTCTTC. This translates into CASSQEGSAGSPSTEQFF.

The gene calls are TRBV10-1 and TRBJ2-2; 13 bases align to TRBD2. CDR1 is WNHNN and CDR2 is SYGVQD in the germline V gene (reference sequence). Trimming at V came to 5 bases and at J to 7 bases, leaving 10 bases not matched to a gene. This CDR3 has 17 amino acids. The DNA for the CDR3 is TGCGCCAGCAGTCCACCTAGGACTAGCGGGAGAAACGGGGAGCTGTTTTTT. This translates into CASSPPRTSGRNGELFF.

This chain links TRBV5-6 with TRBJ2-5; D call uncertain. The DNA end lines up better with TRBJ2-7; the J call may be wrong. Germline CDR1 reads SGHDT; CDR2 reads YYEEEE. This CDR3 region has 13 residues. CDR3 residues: CASTGDSRYEQYF. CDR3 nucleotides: TGTGCCAGCACCGGAGACTCCCGCTACGAGCAGTACTTC.

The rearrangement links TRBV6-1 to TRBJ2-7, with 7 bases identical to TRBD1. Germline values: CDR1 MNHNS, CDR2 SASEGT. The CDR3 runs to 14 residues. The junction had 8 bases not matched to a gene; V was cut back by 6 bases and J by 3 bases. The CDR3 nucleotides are TGTGCCAGCAGGACCGGGACAGCGTTCTACGAGCAGTACGTC. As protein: CASRTGTAFYEQYV.

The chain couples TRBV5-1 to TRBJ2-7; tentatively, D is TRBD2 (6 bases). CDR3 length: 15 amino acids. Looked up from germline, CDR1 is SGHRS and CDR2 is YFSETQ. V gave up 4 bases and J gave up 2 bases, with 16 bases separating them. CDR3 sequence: CASSPNDGGAYEQYF. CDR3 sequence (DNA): TGCGCCAGCAGCCCCAATGACGGCGGGGCCTACGAGCAGTACTTC. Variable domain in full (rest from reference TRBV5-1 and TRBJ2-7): KAGVTQTPRYLIKTRGQQVTLSCSPISGHRSVSWYQQTPGQGLQFLFEYFSETQRNKGNFPGRFSGRQFSNSRSEMNVSTLELGDSALYLCASSPNDGGAYEQYFGPGTRLTVT.